Below, one TCR beta chain is given with its context. The sample is drawn from a study of blood T cell repertoires in COVID-19. TCRdb's table, derived via immunoSEQ multiplex PCR, lists solely in-frame clones and lacks some. The sample yields about 150,000 clones, roughly 85% seen once. The CDR3 is 14 residues long. Germline CDR1 LNHDA, CDR2 SQIVND (reference sequence). Germline trimming cut 5 bases from V and 2 bases from J; bases unmatched to any gene: 6. Sequencing input: peripheral blood. The chain combines TRBV19 with TRBJ2-7, with 7 bases lining up with TRBD1. The TCR was taken from a woman aged 60-75 years with COVID-19, enrolled during active disease. The CDR3 sequence: CASSSTGAPYEQYF. The CDR3 coding sequence is TGTGCCAGTAGTTCAACAGGGGCCCCCTACGAGCAGTACTTC. Complete variable domain (other parts from reference TRBV19 and TRBJ2-7): DGGITQSPKYLFRKEGQNVTLSCEQNLNHDAMYWYRQDPGQGLRLIYYSQIVNDFQKGDIAEGYSVSREKKESFPLTVTSAQKNPTAFYLCASSSTGAPYEQYFGPGTRLTVT.